This TCR beta chain was sequenced during a study of T cell responses to AZD1222 COVID-19 vaccine (dated by TCRdb to the early 2020s). A note on the overall study: AZD1222 recipients whose second dose came at about 4 weeks and those whose second dose came at about 12 weeks were combined into one group, since spike-specific TCR depth and breadth did not differ between the two schedules. TCR sequencing covered more than 230 trial participants: 200 to 220 given two doses of AZD1222 and about 26 given two doses of MenACWY control vaccine. Trial participants were enrolled by age into subgroups of 18-55, 56-69 and 70-plus years, and 148, 28 and 57 TCR-sequenced participants, respectively, were included in these subgroups.

Inclusive of the bounding cysteine and phenylalanine, the CDR3 is 18 residues long. Kept here is only the CDR3 DNA, which spans 54 bases and is read in frame from base 1. The trim is 0 bases for V and 0 bases for J, with a gap of 15 bases between the germline ends. CDR1 SGHRS and CDR2 YFSETQ were looked up in the germline V gene. The CDR3 regions of human TCRbeta chains were analyzed by immunosequencing. Under the source paper's analysis protocol: Repertoire TCRs were checked for matches against a reference library of SARS-CoV-2-specific TCRs that had been generated using the MIRA antigen-specificity platform. Breadth was defined as the fraction of unique TCRs that were SARS-CoV-2-associated, and depth was defined as the fraction of total T cells that were SARS-CoV-2-associated. Each spike-specific TCR was assigned to its reactive spike region and to a CD4 or CD8 class using the MIRA data. Log10-transformed breadth and depth values were compared by one-way ANOVA with Sidak's multiple comparisons tests. This immuneACCESS table, as held by TCRdb, lists in-frame sequences with V and J called but not all clones. Of the missing ones, under half trace to an unresolved V gene in checked studies; the others have no known cause. V and J calls and clone size are given by that table; D and trimming were obtained from the DNA. This sample gives some 120,000 clones in total; around 88% of them show up just once. The ten largest account for around 8.7% of the sample.

Worth noting for this clone: Its antigen remains undetermined. No base qualities exist here, and no much larger clone lies one base off it.

General study outcomes and caveats: After two AZD1222 doses, both the breadth and the depth of spike-specific TCRs were significantly higher than at day 0 and than in MenACWY recipients. Only five to seven AZD1222 recipients were SARS-CoV-2 seropositive at baseline, limiting conclusions about previously exposed vaccinees. Vaccine-associated CD4 TCRs spanned the whole spike protein, with dominant responses in regions 160-218 and 743-854. Most participants were white British and females outnumbered males, and the authors suggested that clonal diversity may have been underestimated. Because no samples from the day 14 peak response were available, repertoires could be characterized only after the peak T cell response. Reportedly, almost half of the unique spike-specific TCRs recognized epitopes lying outside the regions that are mutated in the B.1.351 and B.1.1.7 variants. In the small 56-69-year group, the increase in depth fell short of significance, most likely because of low power.

The time point label on this specimen signifies: baseline before first vaccination. Samples from vaccinated people were obtained from the UK trials COV001 and COV002, which included a single-blind randomized controlled phase 2/3 trial of AZD1222 (ChAdOx1 nCoV-19) in healthy adults. For TCRbeta chain sequencing, PBMC samples from trial participants were taken at day 0 and at day 28 after the second dose. The sequencing used peripheral blood, collected on day 0 of AZD1222 vaccination. The rearranged segments are TRBV5-1 and TRBJ1-4; too little of a D gene remains to name it. The source of this sequence is an adult in good health. The CDR3 region has the sequence CASSLGGRTLPTNEKLFF. The DNA reads as follows: TGCGCCAGCAGCTTGGGAGGGCGGACTCTACCAACTAATGAAAAACTGTTTTTT.